This T cell receptor beta chain was profiled in a study of long-term antiretroviral therapy in people with HIV. Whole-study context: Some samples came about a decade before the 2015 immediate-ART recommendation, and these were the earliest. Findings and limits, study-wide: In samples taken after ART, diversity increased but remained below transplant donor control levels.

A note on this clone: Its antigen remains unidentified.

It was version v3.0 of the immunoSEQ assay that was run at survey level. Sequencing aimed to cover roughly 40,000-50,000 T-cell genomes per sample. Sequencing was performed with immunoSEQ multiplex PCR; in TCRdb, only in-frame clones are kept and a portion is missing. The profile shows 15,000 to 20,000 clones, roughly 95% of them singletons. Germline CDR1 is MNHEY and CDR2 is SVGAGI. This CDR3 contains 15 residues. V was cut by 7 bases and J by 1 base, with 14 bases left in between. The TCR was taken from a man aged 25-40 years with HIV. The sample was unsorted PBMCs, taken more than 10 years after starting antiretroviral therapy. V and J are TRBV6-5 and TRBJ2-1; weak D call: TRBD2 (6 bases). The CDR3, as DNA: TGTGCCAGCACCCCGGGAGAGGAGTCCTACAATGAGCAGTTCTTC. This sequence encodes CASTPGEESYNEQFF.